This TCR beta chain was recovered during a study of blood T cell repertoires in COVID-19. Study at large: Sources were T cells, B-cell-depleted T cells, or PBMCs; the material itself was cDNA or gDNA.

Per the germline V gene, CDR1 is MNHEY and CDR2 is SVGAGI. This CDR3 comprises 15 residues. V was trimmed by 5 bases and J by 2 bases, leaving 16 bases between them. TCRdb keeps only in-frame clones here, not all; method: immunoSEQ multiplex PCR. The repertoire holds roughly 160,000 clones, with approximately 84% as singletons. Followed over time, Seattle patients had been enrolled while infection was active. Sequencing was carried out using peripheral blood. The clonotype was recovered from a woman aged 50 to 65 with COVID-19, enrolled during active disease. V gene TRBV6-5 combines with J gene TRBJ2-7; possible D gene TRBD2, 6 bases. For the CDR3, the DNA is TGTGCCAGCAGTATTGGGGGACTTAATCCCTACGAGCAGTACTTC. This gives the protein CASSIGGLNPYEQYF.